This T cell receptor beta chain originates from a study of tumor-infiltrating lymphocytes in primary liver carcinoma. Study as a whole: Men and women, 30 to 69 years of age, made up the patients. Samples gave roughly 3.5 to 7.5 million productive TCRbeta reads, similar across tissue types. Overall study findings and caveats: Tumor samples exhibited a significantly greater top-250-clone fraction than blood samples (p = 0.039).

With regard to this clonotype: Its antigen is still unknown. One end of the junction fails to match germline, which may point to a read error.

In germline, CDR1 is SEHNR, CDR2 FQNEAQ (reference sequence). The CDR3 length is 15 residues. DNA and RNA were both co-extracted from approximately 20-30 mg of bulk tissue that had not been sorted. Patients had primary liver carcinoma treated by surgical resection. Constant-region priming of roughly 0.45 ug total RNA yielded TCR beta cDNA. A slightly modified ARM-PCR protocol with three nested multiplex PCR rounds produced these TCR beta libraries. Each of the first two PCR rounds ran nine to ten cycles with TRBV1-TRBV30 forward and C-beta reverse primers. TCRdb reprocessed the multiplex PCR reads with MiXCR, giving one entry per CDR3 protein. The sample has around 79,000 distinct CDR3 sequences, approximately 69% seen once.

This sequence joins TRBV7-9 and TRBJ2-7; tentatively, D is TRBD1 (6 bases). This clonotype was obtained from a man aged 35-49 years with primary liver carcinoma and hepatitis B virus infection. The sample consisted of tumor-adjacent normal liver tissue. Here the CDR3 DNA reads TGTGCCAGCAGCTCGAGACAGGACTCCCTCGACGACCAGTACTTC. Its protein product is CASSSRQDSLDDQYF.